This section outlines one TCR beta chain sequence together with its context. Its antigen is currently unknown. This specimen comes from a study of shared clonotypes between healthy human individuals. The data were produced by immunoSEQ multiplex PCR, yet TCRdb's version contains in-frame clones alone and is incomplete. The data show 400,000 or so clones, 96% seen once. The length of the CDR3 is 17 residues. Per the germline V gene, CDR1 is SGHTA and CDR2 is FQGNSA. The V end lost 1 base, the J end lost 0 bases, and 14 bases lay between the germline ends. Findings of the study overall: Naive subsets generally exceeded memory subsets in estimated richness. Although depth was large, rarefaction showed that sequencing of the sorted subsets was incomplete. A handful of donors showed sharing of approximately 5% of naive CD4 clonotypes. Researchers sampled only blood; tissue repertoires likely differ.

Sequenced sample: memory CD8+ T cells sorted from blood. Subset noted: CD45RO+ cells pooled with CCR7-negative TemRA cells. The rearrangement joins TRBV7-2 to TRBJ2-3; a weak D match, TRBD2 (5 bases). The origin of this receptor is a man aged 25-45 years in good health. As DNA, the CDR3 is TGTGCCAGCAGCTTAGTCCCACTCGGAGGCAGCACAGATACGCAGTATTTT. It specifies CASSLVPLGGSTDTQYF.